This TCR beta chain was identified during a study of radiotherapy plus CTLA-4 blockade in lung cancer. At the level of the study: Among patients, around 19% showed objective responses, and roughly 30% had disease control. Study-wide results and limits: Blood TCR clones of tumor origin expanded after radiotherapy plus ipilimumab.

A remark on this clone: Antigen specificity is unknown.

TCRdb keeps only in-frame clones here, not all; method: immunoSEQ multiplex PCR. This sample yields around 100,000 clones, of which about 80% are seen a single time; 3% to 4% belongs to the top ten. The CDR3 length is 14 residues. Deletions cut 4 bases from V and 0 bases from J, with 7 bases between. Germline-derived CDR1 and CDR2 are MNHEY and SVGAGI. Those with chemo-refractory metastatic non-small-cell lung cancer were treated with focal radiation combined with CTLA-4 blockade using ipilimumab. Sequences were derived from peripheral blood, sampled from a patient treated with radiotherapy plus ipilimumab. The chain joins TRBV6-5 to TRBJ1-3, with D uncertain. The TCR sequence derives from a human donor with non-small cell lung cancer that progressed on radiotherapy plus ipilimumab. Some clones in this sample may be carry-over from other donors' samples. The CDR3 coding sequence is TGTGCCAGCAGTTCCGATTACTCTGGAAACACCATATATTTT. Residues: CASSSDYSGNTIYF.